Listed below are T cell receptor beta chains from one sample, sequenced in a study of T cell responses to AZD1222 COVID-19 vaccine. Repertoires were generated with immunoSEQ multiplex PCR, while TCRdb's copy carries only in-frame clones and drops some. The sample has 90,000 to 120,000 clones, about nine tenths seen once. The input for sequencing was peripheral blood, taken on day 0 of MenACWY control vaccination. All receptors come from an adult in good health. CDR3s include the opening cysteine and the closing phenylalanine or tryptophan. D genes are given only for firm matches. The size entry is marked missing in some rows and otherwise reads once, few, many or a size class.

D gene,V gene,J gene,clone size,CDR3 protein,CDR3 DNA
NA,TRBV11-3,TRBJ2-1,few,CASSLWTGRDEQFF,TGTGCCAGCAGCCTCTGGACAGGGAGGGATGAGCAGTTCTTC
NA,TRBV30,TRBJ1-1,NA,CAWSGGPEAFF,TGTGCCTGGAGCGGAGGGCCTGAAGCTTTCTTT
NA,TRBV4-2,TRBJ1-5,NA,CASSQEAEEPQHF,TGTGCCAGCAGCCAAGAAGCTGAGGAGCCCCAGCATTTT
TRBD1,TRBV4-1,TRBJ1-2,NA,CASSQGGVGRGRERRGYTF,TGCGCCAGCAGCCAGGGCGGGGTCGGCAGGGGGCGGGAGAGGCGCGGCTACACCTTC
NA,TRBV7-3,TRBJ1-6,NA,CASSLGTENSPLHF,TGTGCCAGCAGCTTGGGGACGGAGAATTCACCCCTCCACTTT
NA,TRBV27,TRBJ1-1,NA,CASSLTRNTEAFF,TGTGCCAGCAGTTTAACCAGGAACACTGAAGCTTTCTTT
NA,TRBV5-6,TRBJ1-2,NA,CASSLTWGDGYTF,TGTGCCAGCAGCTTGACGTGGGGCGATGGCTACACCTTC
TRBD2,TRBV2,TRBJ2-1,NA,CASSEAWRGMDEQFF,TGTGCCAGCAGTGAAGCTTGGCGGGGGATGGATGAGCAGTTCTTC
TRBD1,TRBV6-4,TRBJ2-7,NA,CASNGPGQKSYEQYF,TGTGCCAGCAACGGACCGGGACAGAAGTCCTACGAGCAGTACTTC
TRBD1,TRBV6-6,TRBJ2-7,NA,CASSRLATGDEQYF,TGTGCCAGCAGCCGCCTGGCGACAGGGGACGAGCAGTACTTC
TRBD1,TRBV27,TRBJ1-2,once,CASRAGGVSFGYTF,TGTGCCAGCAGGGCAGGGGGCGTTTCTTTTGGCTACACCTTC
NA,TRBV9,TRBJ1-5,NA,CASSVGTDLSNQPQHF,TGTGCCAGCAGCGTAGGAACAGATCTTAGCAATCAGCCCCAGCATTTT
NA,TRBV6-6,TRBJ1-2,NA,CASRYSPILGPYGYTF,TGTGCCAGCAGATACTCCCCGATCCTAGGGCCCTATGGCTACACCTTC
NA,TRBV6-4,TRBJ2-5,NA,CASSDSMGGTQYF,TGTGCCAGCAGTGACTCGATGGGGGGGACCCAGTACTTC
TRBD2,TRBV5-4,TRBJ2-5,once,CASSFDYRGAQYF,TGTGCCAGCAGCTTTGACTACCGGGGGGCCCAGTACTTC
NA,TRBV20-1,TRBJ1-6,NA,CSASLGTSSYNSPLHF,TGCAGTGCTAGTTTGGGGACTAGCTCCTATAATTCACCCCTCCACTTT
NA,TRBV9,TRBJ2-2,NA,CASSGTRTKNTGELFF,TGTGCCAGCAGCGGGACGCGGACCAAGAACACCGGGGAGCTGTTTTTT
NA,TRBV7-6,TRBJ1-5,NA,CASSLVRAGPDQPQHF,TGTGCCAGCAGCTTAGTGAGAGCGGGCCCCGATCAGCCCCAGCATTTT
NA,TRBV30,TRBJ1-1,NA,CAWSLSTEAFF,TGTGCCTGGAGTCTTTCAACCGAAGCTTTCTTT
TRBD1,TRBV5-4,TRBJ2-5,NA,CASSFRTGETQYF,TGTGCCAGCAGCTTTAGGACAGGGGAGACCCAGTACTTC
TRBD2,TRBV27,TRBJ2-7,NA,CATSGGVYEQYF,TGTGCCACTTCGGGGGGTGTGTACGAGCAGTACTTC
TRBD1,TRBV5-1,TRBJ2-7,NA,CASSSSPNRDRQEQYF,TGCGCCAGCAGCTCCTCACCTAACCGGGACAGGCAAGAGCAGTACTTC
TRBD1,TRBV5-4,TRBJ1-1,NA,CASSLAQGVTEAFF,TGTGCCAGCAGCTTGGCACAGGGGGTCACTGAAGCTTTCTTT